The sequence of this TCR beta chain was determined in a study of blood T cell repertoires in COVID-19. In germline, CDR1 is LNHNV, CDR2 YYDKDF (reference sequence). There are 17 residues in the CDR3. The V gene lost 0 bases and the J gene lost 1 base, with 15 bases spanning the gap. Source study methods: Estimation of nucleated cell counts was performed using reference gene primer amplification. Measured with immunoSEQ multiplex PCR; TCRdb has only the in-frame clones, and not every one. V and J calls and clone size follow that table, whereas D and trimming were derived from the DNA. The table lists approximately 450,000 clones, around 89% of them singletons, with 4.3% in the top ten.

The clonotype was recovered from a woman in her 30s with acute or convalescent COVID-19. The sample comprised peripheral blood. This chain links TRBV15 with TRBJ1-1, with D possibly TRBD1 on 6 matching bases. The CDR3 DNA follows: TGTGCCACCAGCAGAGACAGGGGCCCTGAAACGAACACTGAAGCTTTCTTT. This sequence encodes CATSRDRGPETNTEAFF. The entire variable domain, with the rest obtained from reference TRBV15 and TRBJ1-1, is as follows: DAMVIQNPRYQVTQFGKPVTLSCSQTLNHNVMYWYQQKSSQAPKLLFHYYDKDFNNEADTPDNFQSRRPNTSFCFLDIRSPGLGDTAMYLCATSRDRGPETNTEAFFGQGTRLTVV.